This T cell receptor beta chain is from a study of blood T cell repertoires in COVID-19. CDR1 is SGDLS, CDR2 YYNGEE, per germline. V lost 4 bases, J lost 2 bases, and 15 bases lay in between. The CDR3 runs 16 residues. TCRdb's table, derived via immunoSEQ multiplex PCR, lists solely in-frame clones and lacks some. In the table there are about 260,000 clones, roughly nine tenths of which are singletons. The clonotype was recovered from a man aged 60 to 69 who had recovered from COVID-19. The sample taken for sequencing was peripheral blood. The rearrangement uses TRBV9 and TRBJ1-4; maybe TRBD1 (5 bases). CDR3 sequence (DNA): TGTGCCAGCAGCTCGAGAACAGGTCCGACTAATGAAAAACTGTTTTTT. Its translation is CASSSRTGPTNEKLFF.